This passage covers 20 T cell receptor beta chains from one sample sequenced in a study of cytomegalovirus exposure and HLA in healthy donors (dated by TCRdb to 2015 to 2018). Library preparation employed the immunoSEQ multiplex PCR assay. The multiplex PCR relied on a mix of 60 forward primers for TCR Vbeta segments and 13 reverse primers for TCR Jbeta segments. TCRdb stores this immuneACCESS table with in-frame sequences only. Part of the clones is absent; in the studies checked, under half of the shortfall reflects unresolved V genes, and no reason is known for the rest. The sample includes some 100,000 clones, with around 76% observed a single time. The ten largest make up 4% of the sample. The source material was PBMCs. The receptors stem from a woman aged 45-59 years in good health and CMV-seropositive.

The CDR3 here is CASSRGTGVDAFF. In nucleotides, the CDR3 is TGTGCCAGCAGCCGAGGGACAGGGGTTGACGCTTTCTTT. The chain links TRBV5-4 to TRBJ1-1; TRBD1 agrees at 10 bases. Germline assignment: CDR1 SGHNT and CDR2 YYREEE (reference sequence). The CDR3 covers 13 residues. V lost 4 bases to trimming and J lost 11 bases; unmatched junction nucleotides: 8.

The rearrangement links TRBV11-2 to TRBJ1-2; no clear D gene. The germline V gene has CDR1 SGHAT and CDR2 FQNNGV. This CDR3 has 15 residues. V was cut by 2 bases and J by 0 bases, with 10 bases left in between. CDR3 region: CASSLTEGSNYGYTF. In DNA form, the CDR3 reads TGTGCCAGCAGCTTAACGGAGGGATCTAACTATGGCTACACCTTC. Full variable domain (outside the CDR3, taken from reference TRBV11-2 and TRBJ1-2): EAGVAQSPRYKIIEKRQSVAFWCNPISGHATLYWYQQILGQGPKLLIQFQNNGVVDDSQLPKDRFSAERLKGVDSTLKIQPAKLEDSAVYLCASSLTEGSNYGYTFGSGTRLTVV.

The chain has TRBV5-1 and TRBJ1-1; possibly TRBD1 for D (5 bases). The CDR3 loop spans 14 amino acids. The V gene lost 3 bases and the J gene lost 7 bases, with 16 bases spanning the gap. CDR1 SGHRS and CDR2 YFSETQ come from the germline V gene. The CDR3 reads CASSSPGGGVEAFF. As DNA, the CDR3 is TGCGCCAGCAGCTCCCCGGGGGGAGGGGTTGAAGCTTTCTTT. The full variable domain, with the rest looked up from reference TRBV5-1 and TRBJ1-1, is KAGVTQTPRYLIKTRGQQVTLSCSPISGHRSVSWYQQTPGQGLQFLFEYFSETQRNKGNFPGRFSGRQFSNSRSEMNVSTLELGDSALYLCASSSPGGGVEAFFGQGTRLTVV.

The chain is built from TRBV25-1 and TRBJ1-2; unclear D gene. The CDR3 consists of 12 residues. V dropped 5 bases and J dropped 4 bases, with 8 bases sitting between them. Germline lookup yields CDR1 MGHDK and CDR2 SYGVNS. CDR3 sequence reads: CASSRGIYGYTF. In nucleotides, the CDR3 is TGTGCCAGCAGTAGAGGGATCTATGGCTACACCTTC.

The V and J genes are TRBV6-1 and TRBJ1-5, with D perhaps matching TRBD1 (5 bases). Per germline, CDR1 MNHNS and CDR2 SASEGT. The CDR3 spans 15 residues. The V and J ends lost 1 base and 1 base respectively, with 8 bases between them. CDR3 sequence: CASSEVGLSNQPQHF. CDR3 sequence (DNA): TGTGCCAGCAGTGAAGTGGGACTGAGCAATCAGCCCCAGCATTTT.

The V call is TRBV29-1, the J call TRBJ2-1; 8 bases map to TRBD1. Germline-derived CDR1 and CDR2 are SQVTM and ANQGSEA. The CDR3 extends over 14 amino acids. V dropped 8 bases and J dropped 7; count of bases not matched to a gene: 13. The DNA of the CDR3 is TGCAGCACATCAGGGGGCGAATGGATGAATGAGCAGTTCTTC. Protein product: CSTSGGEWMNEQFF.

The V and J genes are TRBV11-2 and TRBJ1-2; 10 bases match TRBD1. The CDR3 runs to 16 residues. CDR1 SGHAT and CDR2 FQNNGV come from the germline V gene. V was clipped by 2 bases and J by 0 bases; unmatched bases: 3. CDR3 sequence reads: CASSLRDRGPNYGYTF. In nucleotides, the CDR3 is TGTGCCAGCAGCTTACGGGACAGGGGACCTAACTATGGCTACACCTTC. Full variable domain (missing parts from reference TRBV11-2 and TRBJ1-2): EAGVAQSPRYKIIEKRQSVAFWCNPISGHATLYWYQQILGQGPKLLIQFQNNGVVDDSQLPKDRFSAERLKGVDSTLKIQPAKLEDSAVYLCASSLRDRGPNYGYTFGSGTRLTVV.

With regard to this clone: The junction differs from germline at one of its ends, possibly a read error. The chain combines TRBV7-9 with TRBJ2-7; TRBD1 matches at 9 bases. Germline-derived CDR1 and CDR2 are SEHNR and FQNEAQ (reference sequence). This CDR3 has 15 amino acids. As DNA, the CDR3 is TGTGCCAGCACCTTAGCCGGGGGACAGGGACACGAGCAGTACTTC. Translation: CASTLAGGQGHEQYF.

The rearrangement joins TRBV30 to TRBJ2-5; 8 positions agree with TRBD2. This CDR3 has 13 amino acids. V gave up 5 bases and J gave up 7 bases; unmatched junction bases: 9. Looked up from germline, CDR1 is GTSNPN and CDR2 is SVGIG (reference sequence). The CDR3 DNA is TGTGCCTGGTCTAGACTAGCGTCAGGGACCCAGTACTTC. It translates to CAWSRLASGTQYF.

On this clone itself: At one end, the junction sequence differs from germline, possibly due to a read error. The chain links TRBV7-9 to TRBJ2-3, with D possibly matching TRBD2 (7 bases). CDR1 is SEHNR and CDR2 is FQNEAQ in the germline V gene (reference sequence). The CDR3 is 16 residues long. CDR3 sequence: CSSSPGGGPSTDTQYF. The CDR3 DNA reads as TGTTCCAGCAGCCCTGGGGGGGGCCCTAGCACAGATACGCAGTATTTT.

The V gene is TRBV10-3, the J gene TRBJ1-2, with D tentatively TRBD1 (6 bases). V was cut by 3 bases and J by 6 bases, with 14 bases left in between. The CDR3 length is 14 residues. Germline V CDR1 and CDR2: ENHRY, SYGVKD. The CDR3 DNA is TGTGCCATCAGTGATAGTGTGGGGGCGCATGGCTACACCTTC. This translates into CAISDSVGAHGYTF.

The chain couples TRBV30 to TRBJ1-2; 7 bases agree with TRBD1. Trimming removed 5 bases from V and 8 bases from J; junction bases left unmatched: 8. The V gene's germline CDR1 is GTSNPN and CDR2 SVGIG (reference sequence). The CDR3 has 12 amino acids. The CDR3 loop reads CAWEDRVGGYTF. The CDR3 coding sequence is TGTGCCTGGGAAGACAGGGTGGGAGGCTACACCTTC.

The V and J genes are TRBV9 and TRBJ2-3; 7 bases line up with TRBD1. This CDR3 is 14 amino acids long. After removal of 3 bases from V and 4 bases from J, the junction contained 5 bases not matched to a gene. CDR1 and CDR2 (germline): SGDLS, YYNGEE. CDR3 protein: CASSARQGADTQYF. The CDR3 coding sequence is TGTGCCAGCAGCGCGAGACAGGGTGCAGATACGCAGTATTTT.

This rearrangement joins TRBV5-1 to TRBJ2-7; 10 nucleotides line up with TRBD1. Germline V lookup: CDR1 SGHRS, CDR2 YFSETQ. The CDR3 is 13 amino acids. The junction had 6 bases not matched to a gene; V was cut back by 6 bases and J by 6 bases. The CDR3 bases are TGCGCCAGCAATCACCGGGACAGGGGCGAGCAGTACTTC. This encodes CASNHRDRGEQYF.

The chain is built from TRBV2 and TRBJ1-2; perhaps TRBD1 as D (6 bases). Germline V gene lookup returns CDR1 SNHLY and CDR2 FYNNEI. This CDR3 has 11 amino acids. Trimming stripped 6 bases from V and 6 bases from J, with 8 bases between. CDR3 sequence (DNA): TGTGCCAGCAGAAACAGGGATGGCTACACCTTC. Protein: CASRNRDGYTF.

This chain uses TRBV11-3 with TRBJ1-5; D remains unclear. CDR3 length: 16 residues. Germline values: CDR1 SGHNT, CDR2 YENEEA. V shed 1 base and J shed 0 bases, with 10 bases lying between them. CDR3 sequence reads: CASSLGGSLSNQPQHF. The CDR3 nucleotides are TGTGCCAGCAGCTTAGGAGGCAGCCTTAGCAATCAGCCCCAGCATTTT.

The V and J genes are TRBV30 and TRBJ1-2; 11 nucleotides agree with TRBD1. The junction had 14 bases not matched to a gene; V was cut back by 4 bases and J by 4 bases. Per germline, CDR1 GTSNPN and CDR2 SVGIG (reference sequence). This CDR3 has 17 residues. Here the CDR3 reads CAWIYGTGGPRGYGYTF. CDR3 nucleotide sequence: TGTGCCTGGATATACGGGACAGGGGGTCCTCGTGGCTATGGCTACACCTTC.

The CDR3 region is CASRAGLAGGGTQYF. CDR3 bases: TGTGCCAGCAGAGCGGGACTAGCCGGGGGGGGTACGCAGTATTTT. The chain links TRBV2 to TRBJ2-3; 9 bases agree with TRBD2. Per germline, CDR1 SNHLY and CDR2 FYNNEI. This CDR3 is 15 amino acids long. With V trimmed by 6 bases and J by 8 bases, 12 bases remained unmatched.

This chain links TRBV6-5 with TRBJ1-2; D not certain. The germline V gene has CDR1 MNHEY and CDR2 SVGAGI. The CDR3 length is 12 residues. V lost 5 bases and J lost 5, with 9 bases in between. The CDR3 DNA sequence: TGTGCCAGCAGTGAGGGTAAATATGGCTACACCTTC. Amino acid sequence: CASSEGKYGYTF.

The chain has TRBV5-6 and TRBJ2-1, with a weak D call TRBD2 (5 bases). This CDR3 is 18 amino acids long. V lost 4 bases to trimming and J lost 1 base, with 21 bases between them. CDR1 and CDR2 (germline): SGHDT, YYEEEE. The CDR3 loop reads CASSPSVPDSESYNEQFF. CDR3 coding DNA: TGTGCCAGCAGCCCCTCGGTCCCGGACTCCGAGTCCTACAATGAGCAGTTCTTC.